Each of the 16 T cell receptor beta chains below was sequenced from the same sample in a study of cytomegalovirus exposure and HLA in healthy donors. Primers: 60 Vbeta forward and 13 Jbeta reverse. Assay: immunoSEQ multiplex PCR; the TCRdb copy retains only in-frame clones and omits some. The table includes approximately 210,000 clones, nearly 80% detected once. The sequenced material came from PBMCs. These receptors all come from a male donor in good health and CMV-seronegative.

The table lists this clone with a count of one. The rearrangement uses TRBV5-6 and TRBJ1-1, with D possibly TRBD1 on 5 matching bases. This CDR3 region has 14 residues. Germline V CDR1 and CDR2: SGHDT, YYEEEE. The V end lost 2 bases, the J end lost 6 bases, and 14 bases lay between the germline ends. The CDR3 DNA reads TGTGCCAGCAGCTTCCCGGGGGGGGGAGCTGAAGCTTTCTTT. Residues: CASSFPGGGAEAFF.

The chain couples TRBV19 to TRBJ2-3; 8 bases align to TRBD1. Germline lookup yields CDR1 LNHDA and CDR2 SQIVND (reference sequence). The CDR3 totals 15 residues. V shed 5 bases and J 10 bases; nucleotides not matched to a gene: 14. This CDR3 reads CASSADRASTGAQYF. As DNA, the CDR3 is TGTGCCAGTAGTGCGGACAGGGCCTCGACAGGGGCGCAGTATTTT.

The V call is TRBV28, the J call TRBJ1-1, with 11 bases that match TRBD1. Germline V lookup: CDR1 MDHEN, CDR2 SYDVKM. The CDR3 totals 21 residues. V shed 5 bases, J shed 0 bases, and the junction held 20 bases outside the gene matches. CDR3 protein: CASSTPDSGQGASLMNTEAFF. The CDR3 nucleotides are TGTGCCAGCAGTACACCTGATTCAGGACAGGGGGCATCCCTCATGAACACTGAAGCTTTCTTT.

The V call is TRBV30, the J call TRBJ1-1; the D gene is possibly TRBD1 (5 bases). This CDR3 has 16 residues. Looked up from germline, CDR1 is GTSNPN and CDR2 is SVGIG (reference sequence). Trimming took 7 bases from V and 1 from J, leaving 22 bases between them. The CDR3 reads CASGGGDSRRNTEAFF. The CDR3 DNA is TGTGCCTCCGGGGGGGGTGATAGTCGTAGGAACACTGAAGCTTTCTTT.

The chain combines TRBV6-5 with TRBJ1-5; TRBD1 aligns across 7 bases. The CDR3 is 15 amino acids. V dropped 5 bases and J dropped 4; count of bases not matched to a gene: 8. From germline, CDR1 is MNHEY and CDR2 SVGAGI. Here the CDR3 reads CASSPNRGSNQPQHF. CDR3 in DNA: TGTGCCAGCAGTCCGAACAGGGGATCTAATCAGCCCCAGCATTTT.

Written as DNA, the CDR3 is TGTGCCAGCAGCTGGAATTCGAAGGGGGCGTCGGGTGAAGCTTTCTTT. The encoded protein is CASSWNSKGASGEAFF. The rearrangement uses TRBV7-9 and TRBJ1-1; 7 positions match TRBD1. The J segment lost 7 bases and the V segment lost 4 bases, leaving 15 bases of the junction unmatched. CDR3 length: 16 residues. Germline CDR1 SEHNR, CDR2 FQNEAQ (reference sequence).

V usage is TRBV2 and J usage is TRBJ2-3, with 15 nucleotides matching TRBD2. There are 16 residues in the CDR3. Germline trimming cut 9 bases from V and 0 bases from J; bases unmatched to any gene: 4. The V gene's germline CDR1 is SNHLY and CDR2 FYNNEI. The CDR3 DNA follows: TGTGCCAGAGGACTAGCGGGAGGGCCGAGCACAGATACGCAGTATTTT. This sequence encodes CARGLAGGPSTDTQYF.

The chain uses TRBV7-2 and TRBJ2-2, with TRBD2 identical over 9 bases. J lost 0 bases, V lost 5 bases, and 7 bases had no gene match. Germline V gene sequence: CDR1 SGHTA, CDR2 FQGNSA. The CDR3 is 17 amino acids. The CDR3 DNA follows: TGTGCCAGCAGCCGAGGCCCTAGCGGGGCGAACACCGGGGAGCTGTTTTTT. The encoded protein is CASSRGPSGANTGELFF.

This clone was detected only once. The V and J genes are TRBV7-8 and TRBJ2-3, with D unclear. The germline V gene has CDR1 SGHVS and CDR2 FQNEAQ. V dropped 1 base and J dropped 2 bases, with 13 bases sitting between them. The CDR3 spans 16 residues. The CDR3 region has the DNA TGTGCCAGCAGCTTAGTTCCTCGGTCCATCACAGATACGCAGTATTTT. Translation gives CASSLVPRSITDTQYF.

This clone was observed a few times. The rearrangement links TRBV11-3 to TRBJ2-1; the D gene is possibly TRBD2 (6 bases). This CDR3 region has 13 residues. Germline V gene data show CDR1 as SGHNT and CDR2 as YENEEA. V was trimmed by 5 bases and J by 1 base, leaving 6 bases between them. CDR3: CASSGGSYNEQFF. As DNA, the CDR3 is TGTGCCAGCAGCGGGGGGTCCTACAATGAGCAGTTCTTC.

V usage is TRBV27 and J usage is TRBJ1-2, with D maybe TRBD1 (6 bases). The CDR3 spans 14 residues. The germline V gene has CDR1 MNHEY and CDR2 SMNVEV (reference sequence). Trimming stripped 4 bases from V and 4 bases from J, with 13 bases between. The CDR3 sequence is CASSSKTGFYGYTF. The CDR3 DNA sequence: TGTGCCAGCAGTTCGAAGACAGGCTTCTATGGCTACACCTTC.

V is TRBV29-1 and J is TRBJ1-3, with D possibly TRBD1 on 5 matching bases. The CDR3 loop spans 17 amino acids. V was shortened by 7 bases and J by 0 bases, with 22 bases between the two germline ends. Germline CDR1 and CDR2: SQVTM and ANQGSEA. In nucleotides, the CDR3 is TGCAGCGCCTGGGGGGGGGACCCACTTTACTCTGGAAACACCATATATTTT. Its translation is CSAWGGDPLYSGNTIYF.

V and J are TRBV10-3 and TRBJ2-1; the match to TRBD2 covers 12 bases. Losses at the gene ends were 2 bases for V and 8 bases for J; bases not matched to a gene: 7. The CDR3 is 16 amino acids. Germline V lookup: CDR1 ENHRY, CDR2 SYGVKD. CDR3 amino acids: CAISEASGGAGHEQFF. The DNA of the CDR3 is TGTGCCATCAGTGAGGCTAGCGGGGGGGCAGGCCATGAGCAGTTCTTC.

The rearrangement uses TRBV7-9 and TRBJ1-5; D is ambiguous. From germline, CDR1 is SEHNR and CDR2 FQNEAQ (reference sequence). This CDR3 has 15 residues. With 3 bases removed from V and 0 bases from J, the gap between germline ends came to 9 bases. The CDR3 DNA reads as TGTGCCAGCAGCTTGATGGGCCGTAGCAATCAGCCCCAGCATTTT. The encoded protein is CASSLMGRSNQPQHF.

This clone was detected a few times. The chain couples TRBV7-3 to TRBJ2-3, with TRBD1 matching over 9 bases. The germline gives CDR1 SGHTA, CDR2 FQGTGA. The CDR3 length is 15 residues. The junction had 8 bases not matched to a gene; V was cut back by 6 bases and J by 4 bases. CDR3 in amino acids: CASSPGTGIPDTQYF. In DNA, the CDR3 is TGTGCCAGCAGTCCCGGGACAGGGATCCCAGATACGCAGTATTTT.

The chain combines TRBV27 with TRBJ1-2, with 7 nucleotides matching TRBD1. V lost 5 bases and J lost 6; bases outside the gene matches: 9. CDR1 and CDR2 (germline): MNHEY, SMNVEV (reference sequence). This CDR3 comprises 14 residues. The CDR3 is CASSGEGTENGYTF. CDR3 DNA: TGTGCCAGCAGTGGGGAAGGGACAGAGAATGGCTACACCTTC.